A single sample is the source of the 5 T cell receptor beta chains below, sequenced in a study of graft-versus-host responses after intestinal transplantation. Responders labeled with CFSE (approximately 200,000) were plated with approximately 200,000 irradiated, violet-dye-labeled stimulators. Profiling relied on immunoSEQ multiplex PCR, and the TCRdb table lists in-frame clones only, not all of them. This table holds tens of thousands of clones, roughly 44% found once. Sequenced here: alloreactive CD8+ T cells from a mixed lymphocyte reaction culture, sampled before transplantation. The subset: CFSE-low proliferating T cells sorted from roughly six-day pre-transplant mixed lymphocyte reaction (GvH or HvG direction). Receptors were obtained from a human patient who was an organ donor for intestinal transplantation.

Only a few counts were recorded for this clone. The chain links TRBV7-3 to TRBJ1-1, with D possibly being TRBD1 (5 bases). V lost 6 bases and J 5 bases, leaving 13 bases between the germline ends. Germline V gives CDR1 SGHTA, CDR2 FQGTGA. The CDR3 length is 13 residues. CDR3 loop: CASSLHGGTEAFF. CDR3 coding DNA: TGTGCCAGCAGTCTCCATGGGGGGACTGAAGCTTTCTTT.

The V call is TRBV11-2, the J call TRBJ2-1; D remains unclear. The CDR3 is 12 amino acids. Germline values: CDR1 SGHAT, CDR2 FQNNGV. Between the trimmed V and J ends, which lost 1 base and 6 bases, there was a span of 4 bases. In nucleotides, the CDR3 is TGTGCCAGCAGCTTAGTGGGCAATGAGCAGTTCTTC. Its protein is CASSLVGNEQFF.

This clone occurred a few times. This chain links TRBV27 with TRBJ2-7; the D call may be TRBD1 or TRBD2 (5 bases each). Germline V gene data show CDR1 as MNHEY and CDR2 as SMNVEV (reference sequence). The V end lost 2 bases, the J end lost 6 bases, and 5 bases lay between the germline ends. This CDR3 is built from 11 residues. DNA for the CDR3: TGTGCCAGCAGTTTAGGGGGCGAGCAGTACTTC. Amino acid sequence: CASSLGGEQYF.

The genes are TRBV15 and TRBJ2-3, with TRBD1 matching 10 bases. This CDR3 is 15 amino acids long. V shed 1 base, J shed 4 bases, and the junction held 2 bases outside the gene matches. CDR1 and CDR2 (germline): LNHNV, YYDKDF (reference sequence). The CDR3 bases are TGTGCCACCAGCAGAGGACAGGGGGCCGCAGATACGCAGTATTTT. Encoded protein: CATSRGQGAADTQYF. Full variable domain (missing parts from reference TRBV15 and TRBJ2-3): DAMVIQNPRYQVTQFGKPVTLSCSQTLNHNVMYWYQQKSSQAPKLLFHYYDKDFNNEADTPDNFQSRRPNTSFCFLDIRSPGLGDTAMYLCATSRGQGAADTQYFGPGTRLTVL.

The chain recombines TRBV4-2 with TRBJ2-3; 9 nucleotides agree with TRBD2. Per the germline V gene, CDR1 is LGHNA and CDR2 is YNFKEQ. The CDR3 length is 17 residues. The V gene end was trimmed by 3 bases and the J gene end by 0 bases; junction bases not matched to a gene: 7. CDR3 loop: CASSQLASGVSTDTQYF. The CDR3 DNA follows: TGTGCCAGCAGCCAGTTGGCTAGCGGGGTTAGCACAGATACGCAGTATTTT.